The clone carrying this TCR beta chain was observed a few times. What it recognizes is unknown. Each CDR3 protein gets one entry after TCRdb re-called the reads with MiXCR. The sample lists hundreds of thousands of distinct CDR3 sequences; under 40% were seen once. The sample belongs to a study of T cell repertoires in cytomegalovirus infection. Study observations and caveats: CMV-specific TCR beta clonotypes restricted by HLA-C were the ones dominating the ex vivo response. Cumulative public TCR beta family frequency identified carriers of CMV plus the relevant HLA.

Trimming cost V 0 bases and J 4 bases; bases outside gene matches: 2. The CDR3 has 15 amino acids. Germline assignment: CDR1 MNHEY and CDR2 SVGAGI. The chain employs TRBV6-5 and TRBJ2-3, with 9 bases fitting TRBD1. The material sequenced was cultured CD8+ T cells from PBMCs, taken from culture after CMV antigen stimulation. The source of this sequence is a human donor in good health (CMV status not recorded). Some clones in this sample may be carry-over from other donors' samples. For the CDR3, the DNA is TGTGCCAGCAGTTACTCGGGACAGGGTTCAGATACGCAGTATTTT. Translating gives CASSYSGQGSDTQYF.